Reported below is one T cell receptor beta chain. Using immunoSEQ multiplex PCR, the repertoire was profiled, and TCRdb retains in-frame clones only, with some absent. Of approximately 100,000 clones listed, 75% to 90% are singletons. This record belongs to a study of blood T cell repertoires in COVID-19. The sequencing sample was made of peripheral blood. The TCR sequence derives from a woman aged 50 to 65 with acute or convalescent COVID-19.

CDR3 sequence reads: CATSATDNTEAFF. The CDR3 DNA is TGTGCCACCAGTGCCACAGACAACACTGAAGCTTTCTTT. The rearrangement uses TRBV24-1 and TRBJ1-1, with D unresolved. CDR1 is KGHDR, CDR2 SFDVKD, per germline. This CDR3 has 13 amino acids. Trimming left V 5 bases short and J 2 bases short, with 8 bases between.